A selection of T cell receptor beta chains follows, all from one sample in a study of siplizumab effects on memory and regulatory T cells. Clones were read by immunoSEQ multiplex PCR, and TCRdb kept only the in-frame ones, dropping some. The table has approximately 65,000 clones, around three quarters seen once. Sequenced material: memory CD4+ T cells sorted from blood. Every receptor here comes from a human donor in good health. CDR3s include the opening cysteine and the closing phenylalanine or tryptophan.

v_gene	len	CDR3aa
TRBV14	15	CASRLSGGNSYEQYF
TRBV6-1	12	CASWEGAGGYTF
TRBV5-1	13	CASSFLLSGELFF
TRBV5-8	15	CASSSGLAGYNEQFF
TRBV27	13	CASSPSVWETQYF
TRBV30	11	CAWSALRGGNF
TRBV19	11	CASSGSDTQYF
TRBV30	17	CAWSREGTMSTNEKLFF
TRBV7-3	14	CASSPGRIQETQYF
TRBV30	12	CAWMFRPDTQYF
TRBV7-7	18	CASSLTPSIGIKTGELFF
TRBV7-8	16	CASSFKGQGAQGEQYF
TRBV7-3	17	CASSLMGLPDLGETQYF
TRBV5-4	15	CASSFPTSGANVLTF
TRBV20-1	11	CSARGELEAFF
TRBV15	15	CATSTAGAAYNEQFF
TRBV25-1	14	CASRPGHNTGELFF
TRBV6-5	13	CATQDTRGYGYTF
TRBV27	15	CASSPTPQGMTEAFF
TRBV2	14	CASSVGRTNEKLFF
TRBV2	14	CASNGDREVQPQHF
TRBV13	17	CASSLAGAGVLGETQYF
TRBV7-2	14	CASSRDRGADTQYF
TRBV28	15	CASSLSFVGGRGYTF
TRBV7-3	17	CASSLMGVRGPRETQYF
TRBV27	13	CASSRDRQETQYF
TRBV6-6	15	CASQWDRMNTGELFF
TRBV7-7	16	CASSVGQGAGTDTQYF
TRBV11-2	17	CASSLYRGPGQDYGYTF
TRBV19	12	CASTPGTFGYTF
TRBV6-1	14	CAGARGQELSPLHF
TRBV6-1	14	CASRAGNSNEKLFF
TRBV5-4	15	CASSREIGLVGTQYF
TRBV19	16	CASSPSGGGGTDTQYF
TRBV4-3	18	CASSQVGRIAGRTDTQYF
TRBV15	13	CATSRDRVYEQYF
TRBV5-1	15	CASSLGGLSTDTQYF
TRBV19	13	CASSIVSGNEQYF
TRBV5-6	16	CASRFRSTGRQETQYF
TRBV27	12	CASSGGREKLFF
TRBV6-5	12	CASQGNGETQYF
TRBV28	15	CASTLRGLGNTEAFF
TRBV5-4	13	CASSLADRKEQYF
TRBV19	15	CASRKQGPNNQPQHF
TRBV19	13	CASTPTGAYEQYF
TRBV30	12	CAWGPGQGPVTF
TRBV18	14	CASLTNRVGTEAFF
TRBV7-3	15	CASSYAGGGYNEQFF
TRBV5-1	12	CASSYTESEQYF
TRBV7-2	15	CASSLGGGATDTQYF